This TCR beta chain was obtained from a study of blood T cell repertoires in COVID-19. At the level of the study: Sites in the United States, Italy and Spain provided acute and convalescent COVID-19 samples.

Sequencing was performed with immunoSEQ multiplex PCR; in TCRdb, only in-frame clones are kept and a portion is missing. The repertoire consists of 390,000 or so clones, with roughly nine tenths occurring once and the leading ten covering approximately 1%. The CDR3 length is 15 residues. The V gene end was trimmed by 5 bases and the J gene end by 2 bases; junction bases not matched to a gene: 6. Germline V gene sequence: CDR1 LNHDA, CDR2 SQIVND (reference sequence). The sample consisted of PBMCs or T cells enriched from blood (not recorded which). The chain combines TRBV19 with TRBJ2-3; 8 nucleotides align to TRBD2. This TCR was recovered from a man aged 18 to 30 who had recovered from COVID-19. The CDR3 is CASSLSGAYTDTQYF. As DNA, the CDR3 is TGTGCCAGTAGTCTTAGCGGGGCCTACACAGATACGCAGTATTTT. Drawing the rest from reference TRBV19 and TRBJ2-3, the complete variable domain is DGGITQSPKYLFRKEGQNVTLSCEQNLNHDAMYWYRQDPGQGLRLIYYSQIVNDFQKGDIAEGYSVSREKKESFPLTVTSAQKNPTAFYLCASSLSGAYTDTQYFGPGTRLTVL.